A single sample gave rise to the 25 T cell receptor beta chains below, sequenced in a study of T-cell memory formation after mild COVID-19. TCRdb ran MiXCR on the 5' RACE reads and lists one entry per CDR3 protein. In the table there are some 600,000 distinct CDR3 sequences, approximately 15% of which are singletons. Sequences were obtained from PBMCs or a T cell subset sorted from them (not recorded which). These receptors all stem from an adult woman who had mild COVID-19 (a few samples of this study predate the infection). Cell type and time point are not known.

This chain links TRBV4-2 with TRBJ2-3; no clear D. The CDR3 runs 13 residues. Per the germline V gene, CDR1 is LGHNA and CDR2 is YNFKEQ. V was clipped by 2 bases and J by 4 bases, with 7 bases between them. DNA for the CDR3: TGTGCCAGCAGCCAAAACCCCGCAGATACGCAGTATTTT. This codes for CASSQNPADTQYF.

A few counts support this clonotype. The chain has TRBV12-5 and TRBJ1-2, with D unresolved. Germline CDR1 reads LGHNT; CDR2 reads FRNRAP. V was shortened by 3 bases and J by 4 bases, with 12 bases between the two germline ends. The CDR3 covers 14 residues. The DNA for the CDR3 is TGTGCTAGTGGTTTTGACTTCTACACCTATGGCTACACCTTC. This translates into CASGFDFYTYGYTF.

There are a few counts of this clonotype. The V call is TRBV12-3 or TRBV12-4, the J call TRBJ1-2; TRBD1 matches 7 bases. J lost 3 bases, V lost 5 bases, and 6 bases had no gene match. The CDR3 consists of 14 residues. CDR3 in DNA: TGTGCCAGCAGTGAGACAGGGTGGGACTATGGCTACACCTTC. This translates into CASSETGWDYGYTF.

This clonotype was found a few times. V and J are TRBV2 and TRBJ2-7; 9 nucleotides match TRBD2. V shed 8 bases, J shed 4 bases, and the junction held 9 bases outside the gene matches. Germline CDR1 is SNHLY and CDR2 is FYNNEI. The CDR3 length is 14 residues. The CDR3, as DNA: TGTGCCAGCTGGCGGGAGGGCCCTCCTTACGAGCAGTACTTC. Translated, it gives CASWREGPPYEQYF.

The chain uses TRBV10-3 and TRBJ2-1, with D perhaps TRBD2 (6 bases). This CDR3 region has 14 residues. In germline, CDR1 is ENHRY, CDR2 SYGVKD. V was trimmed by 4 bases and J by 7 bases, leaving 14 bases between them. The CDR3 protein is CAISGLLGRNEQFF. Here the CDR3 DNA reads TGTGCCATCAGTGGACTCCTTGGGAGGAATGAGCAGTTCTTC.

This clonotype has a single count. The V and J genes are TRBV11-2 and TRBJ2-1; possible D gene TRBD1, 6 bases. Per the germline V gene, CDR1 is SGHAT and CDR2 is FQNNGV. V was trimmed by 2 bases and J by 8 bases, leaving 13 bases between them. The CDR3 contains 14 residues. The CDR3 here is CASSLFPGVYEQFF. The CDR3 nucleotides read TGTGCCAGCAGCTTATTCCCAGGGGTCTATGAGCAGTTCTTC. Looking up the rest from reference TRBV11-2 and TRBJ2-1 gives the full variable domain: EAGVAQSPRYKIIEKRQSVAFWCNPISGHATLYWYQQILGQGPKLLIQFQNNGVVDDSQLPKDRFSAERLKGVDSTLKIQPAKLEDSAVYLCASSLFPGVYEQFFGPGTRLTVL.

This chain connects TRBV27 to TRBJ2-7; TRBD1 or TRBD2 may be the D gene (5 bases each). V was pared by 5 bases and J by 9 bases, with 23 bases between. The CDR3 sequence is 15 residues long. Germline loops: CDR1 MNHEY, CDR2 SMNVEV (reference sequence). The CDR3 region has the DNA TGTGCCAGCAGTCCGGAATCCGGGACCGACCTCGGGCAGTACTTC. It specifies CASSPESGTDLGQYF.

The chain carries TRBV20-1 and TRBJ2-7, with 9 bases that match TRBD1. The CDR3 has 15 residues. With V trimmed by 6 bases and J by 5 bases, 14 bases remained unmatched. CDR1 and CDR2 from the germline V gene are DFQATT and SNEGSKA (reference sequence). In nucleotides, the CDR3 is TGCAGTGCCATGGGTCACAGGGGGCTGGGGAACGAGCAGTACTTC. It codes for CSAMGHRGLGNEQYF.

This chain links TRBV20-1 with TRBJ2-2; no clear D. The V gene lost 0 bases and the J gene lost 5 bases, with 10 bases spanning the gap. This CDR3 has 14 amino acids. Germline-derived CDR1 and CDR2 are DFQATT and SNEGSKA (reference sequence). The CDR3 spells CSARDVVETGELFF. For the CDR3, the DNA is TGCAGTGCTAGAGATGTGGTGGAAACCGGGGAGCTGTTTTTT.

This clonotype was seen only a few times. The chain uses TRBV5-1 and TRBJ1-2; TRBD1 might be the D (5 bases). In germline, CDR1 is SGHRS, CDR2 YFSETQ. V shed 4 bases and J shed 4 bases, with 14 bases lying between them. There are 14 residues in the CDR3. CDR3 protein: CASSPNQGPYGYTF. In DNA form, the CDR3 reads TGCGCCAGCAGCCCAAATCAGGGACCCTATGGCTACACCTTC.

The table lists this clonotype with a few counts. The chain carries TRBV28 and TRBJ2-1; TRBD2 agrees at 12 bases. Germline V lookup: CDR1 MDHEN, CDR2 SYDVKM. The CDR3 has 16 amino acids. V shed 4 bases, J shed 5 bases, and the junction held 6 bases outside the gene matches. CDR3: CASSSPLAGGDNEQFF. The DNA of the CDR3 is TGTGCCAGCAGTTCCCCTCTAGCGGGGGGGGACAATGAGCAGTTCTTC.

The V and J genes are TRBV10-3 and TRBJ2-5, with D possibly matching TRBD2 (5 bases). Looked up from germline, CDR1 is ENHRY and CDR2 is SYGVKD. Deletions cut 3 bases from V and 1 base from J, with 9 bases between. The CDR3 runs to 14 residues. The CDR3 nucleotides are TGTGCCATCAGTGATCGGGGAGCCCAAGAGACCCAGTACTTC. Encoded protein: CAISDRGAQETQYF.

In its sample, this clonotype was seen a few times. V usage is TRBV7-9 and J usage is TRBJ1-2, with D hard to call. V lost 5 bases and J lost 0, with 10 bases in between. In germline, CDR1 is SEHNR, CDR2 FQNEAQ (reference sequence). The CDR3 contains 14 residues. The DNA of the CDR3 is TGTGCCAGCAGCGAAGGGTCTACTAACTATGGCTACACCTTC. Translation: CASSEGSTNYGYTF.

This clonotype was observed a handful of times. The chain links TRBV11-2 to TRBJ1-4; maybe TRBD1 (5 bases). Trimming cost V 3 bases and J 7 bases, with 12 bases left between them. The germline CDR1 and CDR2 sequences are SGHAT and FQNNGV. The CDR3 totals 14 residues. The CDR3 sequence is CASSLGRGGEKLFF. For the CDR3, the DNA is TGTGCCAGCAGCTTGGGCCGGGGGGGTGAAAAACTGTTTTTT. Together with reference TRBV11-2 and TRBJ1-4, the CDR3 gives the full variable domain: EAGVAQSPRYKIIEKRQSVAFWCNPISGHATLYWYQQILGQGPKLLIQFQNNGVVDDSQLPKDRFSAERLKGVDSTLKIQPAKLEDSAVYLCASSLGRGGEKLFFGSGTQLSVL.

The DNA for the CDR3 is TGTGCCAGCTCGGGACTAGCGGGGGGGAATGAGCAGTTCTTC. This sequence encodes CASSGLAGGNEQFF. V and J are TRBV3-1 and TRBJ2-1; 16 nucleotides match TRBD2. The CDR3 contains 14 residues. The trim removed 8 bases at V and 7 bases at J, leaving 2 bases unmatched. In germline, CDR1 is LGHDT, CDR2 YNNKEL (reference sequence).

This rearrangement joins TRBV27 to TRBJ2-7, with 15 bases aligning to TRBD2. The trim removed 0 bases at V and 3 bases at J, leaving 9 bases unmatched. The germline gives CDR1 MNHEY, CDR2 SMNVEV (reference sequence). This CDR3 has 19 residues. CDR3 residues: CASSLSAGTSGGLNYEQYF. CDR3 DNA: TGTGCCAGCAGTTTATCGGCCGGGACTAGCGGGGGGCTGAACTACGAGCAGTACTTC.

V and J are TRBV30 and TRBJ1-1; D perhaps matches TRBD1 (6 bases). V lost 0 bases to trimming and J lost 5 bases, with 13 bases between them. CDR3 size: 14 residues. Germline CDR1 reads GTSNPN; CDR2 reads SVGIG (reference sequence). Here the CDR3 DNA reads TGTGCCTGGAGTGTACAGGGTGGGCTAACTGAAGCTTTCTTT. Translated, it gives CAWSVQGGLTEAFF.

This clonotype occurred a few times. The chain couples TRBV7-2 to TRBJ2-7, with 10 bases fitting TRBD2. V lost 3 bases and J lost 6; bases outside the gene matches: 8. Germline V lookup: CDR1 SGHTA, CDR2 FQGNSA. This CDR3 comprises 15 residues. CDR3 DNA: TGTGCCAGCAGCTTGTTATTAGCGGGAGGAGGCGAGCAGTACTTC. As protein: CASSLLLAGGGEQYF.

This clonotype was observed a few times. The V and J genes are TRBV18 and TRBJ2-2, with TRBD1 matching over 9 bases. V shed 4 bases and J 6 bases; nucleotides not matched to a gene: 9. CDR1 is KGHSH and CDR2 is LQKENI in the germline V gene. This CDR3 spans 16 amino acids. In DNA, the CDR3 is TGTGCCAGCTCACTTTACGGGACAGGGTCCGCCGGGGAGCTGTTTTTT. It yields the protein CASSLYGTGSAGELFF. The complete variable domain, with remaining parts taken from reference TRBV18 and TRBJ2-2, reads NAGVMQNPRHLVRRRGQEARLRCSPMKGHSHVYWYRQLPEEGLKFMVYLQKENIIDESGMPKERFSAEFPKEGPSILRIQQVVRGDSAAYFCASSLYGTGSAGELFFGEGSRLTVL.

This clonotype was recorded a few times. The CDR3 bases are TGTGCCAGCAGTGAAGTGGACAGTGGGAACACTGAAGCTTTCTTT. It translates to CASSEVDSGNTEAFF. The chain carries TRBV6-1 and TRBJ1-1, with D perhaps matching TRBD1 (6 bases). There are 15 residues in the CDR3. Trimming left V 1 base short and J 1 base short, with 10 bases between. Germline V gene data show CDR1 as MNHNS and CDR2 as SASEGT.

The V and J genes are TRBV18 and TRBJ2-7; D uncertain. From germline, CDR1 is KGHSH and CDR2 LQKENI. V lost 4 bases to trimming and J lost 4 bases, with 11 bases between them. The CDR3 is 13 residues long. The CDR3 spells CASSLLLIYEQYF. The CDR3 DNA reads as TGTGCCAGCTCACTCCTGTTAATTTACGAGCAGTACTTC.

The chain links TRBV12-3 or TRBV12-4 to TRBJ2-2, with 11 bases aligning to TRBD2. CDR3 length equals 18 residues. J gave up 3 bases and V 5 bases, and 11 bases lay outside the gene matches. CDR3 in DNA: TGTGCCAGCAGTCCCCAACTAGCGGGAGAAGGCCACACCGGGGAGCTGTTTTTT. It yields the protein CASSPQLAGEGHTGELFF.

This clonotype showed up just a few times. This chain joins TRBV20-1 and TRBJ2-7, with 7 nucleotides matching TRBD1. CDR3 length equals 13 residues. Germline values: CDR1 DFQATT, CDR2 SNEGSKA (reference sequence). With 3 bases clipped from V and 4 bases from J, the junction kept 6 bases outside the gene matches. The CDR3 spells CSARVTGLYEQYF. The CDR3 DNA reads as TGCAGTGCTAGGGTGACAGGGCTTTACGAGCAGTACTTC.

The chain uses TRBV20-1 and TRBJ2-5; TRBD1 aligns across 8 bases. Losses at the gene ends were 6 bases for V and 5 bases for J; bases not matched to a gene: 11. Germline V gene sequence: CDR1 DFQATT, CDR2 SNEGSKA (reference sequence). There are 14 residues in the CDR3. DNA of the CDR3: TGCAGTGCCACTATAAGGACAGGGTTGGAGACCCAGTACTTC. Amino acids: CSATIRTGLETQYF.

This clonotype was seen more than once but under ten times. The J gene is TRBJ2-5, the V gene TRBV12-3 or TRBV12-4, with 7 bases fitting TRBD2. V lost 4 bases to trimming and J lost 2 bases; unmatched junction nucleotides: 7. The CDR3 spans 15 residues. CDR3 DNA: TGTGCCAGCAGTTCGGTAGCGGGCGTACAAGAGACCCAGTACTTC. Its translation is CASSSVAGVQETQYF.